A single sample gave rise to the 25 T cell receptor beta chains below, sequenced in a study of metastatic and nonmetastatic thyroid tumors (dated by TCRdb to about 2020). Before undergoing thyroid surgery, none of the patients had been given any kind of treatment. The library relied on PCR. The sequencing machine was an Illumina HiSeq 4000. TCRdb reran the public reads through fastp at Q25 and MiXCR, keeping productive beta chains. In all, the sample holds tens of thousands of clones, and around 15% of those were seen once. The ten largest make up roughly 10% of the sample. Sequencing used blood. These receptors were collected from a male donor with papillary thyroid cancer or a benign thyroid nodule (not recorded which). Some clones in this sample may be carry-over from other donors' samples.

This clone was observed at least ten times. The chain uses TRBV11-2 and TRBJ1-1; maybe TRBD1 (5 bases). The CDR3 length is 14 residues. Trimming cost V 8 bases and J 3 bases, with 16 bases left between them. Looked up from germline, CDR1 is SGHAT and CDR2 is FQNNGV. CDR3 region: CASQEVLGDTEAFF. DNA for the CDR3: TGTGCCAGCCAGGAGGTACTAGGGGACACTGAAGCTTTCTTT.

Many counts were recorded for this clone. The rearrangement joins TRBV4-1 to TRBJ2-1, with 11 bases identical to TRBD2. V was clipped by 3 bases and J by 6 bases; unmatched bases: 10. Looked up from germline, CDR1 is MGHRA and CDR2 is YSYEKL. This CDR3 comprises 17 residues. CDR3 in amino acids: CASSQGLAGGLRNEQFF. Written as DNA, the CDR3 is TGCGCCAGCAGCCAGGGGCTAGCGGGAGGCCTCCGCAATGAGCAGTTCTTC.

This rearrangement joins TRBV27 to TRBJ2-7; D is unclear. Trimming took 3 bases from V and 13 from J, leaving 19 bases between them. CDR3 length: 13 residues. Germline V gene data show CDR1 as MNHEY and CDR2 as SMNVEV (reference sequence). Here the CDR3 reads CASSLRINYDHYV. CDR3 nucleotide sequence: TGTGCCAGCAGTTTGAGGATAAATTACGATCACTACGTC.

Of note for this clone: A much larger clone sits a single nucleotide away, making a read error possible. This sequence joins TRBV19 and TRBJ2-2; perhaps TRBD2 as D (5 bases). The V end was cut by 5 bases, the J end by 1 base, with 17 bases between. The germline V gene has CDR1 LNHDA and CDR2 SQIVND (reference sequence). The CDR3 has 17 amino acids. The CDR3 region has the DNA TGTGCCAGTAGTGCCCGGGGTCGTCTCGGGAACACCGGGGAGCTGTTTTTT. This sequence encodes CASSARGRLGNTGELFF.

A word on this clone: A much larger clone sits a single nucleotide away, making a read error possible. The rearrangement uses TRBV20-1 and TRBJ2-5, with TRBD2 matching 7 bases. CDR1 and CDR2 from the germline V gene are DFQATT and SNEGSKA (reference sequence). The junction had 11 bases not matched to a gene; V was cut back by 5 bases and J by 5 bases. CDR3 size: 14 residues. The CDR3 DNA reads TGCAGTGCTGGGGAGGGCCAGCTGAGGGAGACCCAGTACTTC. This sequence encodes CSAGEGQLRETQYF.

This clone was recorded at least ten times. This chain links TRBV9 with TRBJ2-7; D possibly corresponds to TRBD2 (5 bases). Per germline, CDR1 SGDLS and CDR2 YYNGEE. V lost 0 bases and J 5 bases, leaving 12 bases between the germline ends. This CDR3 comprises 14 residues. The CDR3 sequence is CASSVEPGIHEQYF. CDR3 in DNA: TGTGCCAGCAGCGTAGAACCGGGGATCCACGAGCAGTACTTC. Drawing the rest from reference TRBV9 and TRBJ2-7, the complete variable domain is DSGVTQTPKHLITATGQRVTLRCSPRSGDLSVYWYQQSLDQGLQFLIQYYNGEERAKGNILERFSAQQFPDLHSELNLSSLELGDSALYFCASSVEPGIHEQYFGPGTRLTVT.

This clone was observed many times. V gene TRBV6-4 combines with J gene TRBJ2-1, with 9 bases aligning to TRBD2. The junction had 9 bases not matched to a gene; V was cut back by 4 bases and J by 8 bases. Germline V gene data show CDR1 as MRHNA and CDR2 as SNTAGT. The CDR3 is 15 residues long. The CDR3 here is CASSVSSGRIDEQFF. CDR3 DNA sequence: TGTGCCAGCAGTGTATCCAGCGGGAGGATAGATGAGCAGTTCTTC.

This clone showed up many times. The chain carries TRBV2 and TRBJ2-1, with D hard to call. The CDR3 loop spans 15 amino acids. The germline V and J ends were trimmed by 7 bases and 2 bases, with 15 bases remaining between them. Germline V CDR1 and CDR2: SNHLY, FYNNEI. The CDR3 spells CASTSLEGPYNEQFF. The CDR3 DNA reads as TGTGCCAGCACCTCCTTAGAAGGACCCTACAATGAGCAGTTCTTC. The full variable domain, completed using reference TRBV2 and TRBJ2-1, is EPEVTQTPSHQVTQMGQEVILRCVPISNHLYFYWYRQILGQKVEFLVSFYNNEISEKSEIFDDQFSVERPDGSNFTLKIRSTKLEDSAMYFCASTSLEGPYNEQFFGPGTRLTVL.

This clone was recorded at least ten times. This chain uses TRBV13 with TRBJ1-1; TRBD1 matches 8 bases. Germline V CDR1 and CDR2: PRHDT, FYEKMQ (reference sequence). This CDR3 is built from 14 residues. Trimming took 0 bases from V and 4 from J; bases not matched to a gene: 1. CDR3 sequence reads: CASSLGTGGTEAFF. CDR3 DNA: TGTGCCAGCAGCTTAGGTACAGGGGGCACTGAAGCTTTCTTT.

This clone was counted ten times or more. The rearrangement uses TRBV7-2 and TRBJ2-7, with 9 bases matching TRBD1. The CDR3 extends over 14 amino acids. After removal of 5 bases from V and 4 bases from J, the junction contained 6 bases not matched to a gene. Germline V CDR1 and CDR2: SGHTA, FQGNSA. CDR3 in amino acids: CASSGTGFVYEQYF. For the CDR3, the DNA is TGTGCCAGCAGCGGGACAGGGTTTGTTTACGAGCAGTACTTC.

For this clone: The CDR3 ends on some other residue instead of the conserved phenylalanine or tryptophan, so this is likely a read error. The J gene is TRBJ2-7, the V gene TRBV4-1; TRBD1 agrees at 9 bases. The CDR3 has 16 amino acids. From germline, CDR1 is MGHRA and CDR2 YSYEKL. V was pared by 0 bases and J by 4 bases, with 7 bases of the junction left unmatched. The CDR3 sequence: CASSQEIGTGIYEQYI. The CDR3 DNA reads as TGCGCCAGCAGCCAAGAAATAGGGACAGGGATTTACGAGCAGTACATC.

V usage is TRBV7-8 and J usage is TRBJ1-3; a weak D match, TRBD1 (6 bases). The CDR3 consists of 14 residues. CDR1 is SGHVS, CDR2 FQNEAQ, per germline. The V end was cut by 5 bases, the J end by 5 bases, with 13 bases between. The CDR3 DNA reads TGTGCCAGCAGCCCATTGGGACAACGAAACACCATATATTTT. Translation gives CASSPLGQRNTIYF.

The sample holds a few counts of this clone. The conserved closing phenylalanine or tryptophan is absent in this CDR3, likely reflecting a read error. The rearrangement joins TRBV19 to TRBJ1-6, with 9 bases matching TRBD1. Germline CDR1 is LNHDA and CDR2 is SQIVND (reference sequence). V was clipped by 7 bases and J by 7 bases; unmatched bases: 5. The CDR3 spans 14 residues. Here the CDR3 DNA reads TGTGCCAGTATGCCGGGACAGGGAAATTCACCCCTCCACCTT. As protein: CASMPGQGNSPLHL.

The rearrangement links TRBV3-1 to TRBJ2-1; 8 nucleotides agree with TRBD2. J gave up 1 base and V 4 bases, and 12 bases lay outside the gene matches. The CDR3 covers 18 residues. The germline V gene encodes CDR1 LGHDT and CDR2 YNNKEL (reference sequence). The CDR3 here is CASSRTGSGGGSYNEQFF. The CDR3 DNA sequence: TGTGCCAGCAGCCGGACGGGGTCGGGAGGGGGGTCCTACAATGAGCAGTTCTTC.

By frequency in the sample, this clone is medium-sized. V is TRBV25-1 and J is TRBJ2-1, with TRBD2 matching over 8 bases. The CDR3 sequence is 14 residues long. The V gene's germline CDR1 is MGHDK and CDR2 SYGVNS. V lost 3 bases and J lost 3; bases outside the gene matches: 1. This CDR3 is CASSEGLDYNEQFF. The CDR3 DNA reads TGTGCCAGCAGTGAGGGACTAGACTACAATGAGCAGTTCTTC.

In this sample, this clone turned up many times. The same CDR3 can be traced to other DNA sequences in this sample. This chain links TRBV20-1 with TRBJ2-7; 9 nucleotides line up with TRBD2. The germline V gene encodes CDR1 DFQATT and CDR2 SNEGSKA (reference sequence). Losses at the gene ends were 1 base for V and 1 base for J; bases not matched to a gene: 14. The CDR3 totals 18 residues. In DNA form, the CDR3 reads TGCAGTGCTAGAGGAGTCAGGGTTTGGCGGGAGGGATCCTACGAGCAGTACGTC. Its translation is CSARGVRVWREGSYEQYV.

There are many counts of this clone. The chain recombines TRBV9 with TRBJ2-5; D tentatively fits TRBD1 or TRBD2 (6 bases each). The V end lost 0 bases, the J end lost 5 bases, and 14 bases lay between the germline ends. This CDR3 comprises 15 residues. Germline V gene data show CDR1 as SGDLS and CDR2 as YYNGEE. CDR3 region: CASSVGGGAGETQYF. Here the CDR3 DNA reads TGTGCCAGCAGCGTAGGAGGGGGAGCGGGCGAGACCCAGTACTTC.

This clone was seen a few times. Here the CDR3 DNA reads TGTGCCAGCACACCTTCTAATTATTGCTACACCTTC. This translates into CASTPSNYCYTF. The gene calls are TRBV6-1 and TRBJ1-2, with no clear D. Germline-derived CDR1 and CDR2 are MNHNS and SASEGT. This CDR3 has 12 residues. V was pared by 7 bases and J by 9 bases, with 15 bases between.

This clone was counted many times. V and J are TRBV14 and TRBJ2-6; D remains ambiguous. The CDR3 has 20 amino acids. Trimming removed 4 bases at V and 1 base at J, with 23 bases between. Germline values: CDR1 SGHDN, CDR2 FVKESK. The CDR3 DNA reads TGTGCCAGCAGCCCTTCTCCCGAACTCAATGGCCCTTCTGGGGCCAACGTCCTGACTTTC. Residues: CASSPSPELNGPSGANVLTF.

This clone was detected ten times or more. V usage is TRBV30 and J usage is TRBJ2-3, with no clear D. The V end was cut by 5 bases, the J end by 0 bases, with 12 bases between. CDR3 length: 14 amino acids. Germline loops: CDR1 GTSNPN, CDR2 SVGIG (reference sequence). As DNA, the CDR3 is TGTGCCTGGGGCACCACCGCTAGCACAGATACGCAGTATTTT. Protein product: CAWGTTASTDTQYF.

This clone was counted ten times or more. The gene calls are TRBV6-2 or TRBV6-3 and TRBJ1-5; tentative D call: TRBD1 (6 bases). The CDR3 extends over 15 amino acids. Germline V lookup: CDR1 MNHEY, CDR2 SVGEGT. V was pared by 7 bases and J by 2 bases, with 15 bases between. Here the CDR3 reads CASIQYAGGNQPQHF. The CDR3 region has the DNA TGTGCCAGCATCCAATATGCAGGGGGCAATCAGCCCCAGCATTTT.

This clone was detected many times. The chain couples TRBV25-1 to TRBJ2-1; D remains unclear. Germline V gives CDR1 MGHDK, CDR2 SYGVNS. This CDR3 has 14 amino acids. Trimming took off 1 base at V and 4 bases at J, with 8 bases between the two ends. DNA of the CDR3: TGTGCCAGCAGTGAATCGTGGGCGTACAATGAGCAGTTCTTC. This gives the protein CASSESWAYNEQFF. The variable domain in full, with the rest retrieved from reference TRBV25-1 and TRBJ2-1, is EADIYQTPRYLVIGTGKKITLECSQTMGHDKMYWYQQDPGMELHLIHYSYGVNSTEKGDLSSESTVSRIRTEHFPLTLESARPSHTSQYLCASSESWAYNEQFFGPGTRLTVL.

This clone was observed many times. The V and J genes are TRBV20-1 and TRBJ2-1; 7 bases are a match to TRBD2. CDR1 DFQATT and CDR2 SNEGSKA come from the germline V gene (reference sequence). The CDR3 has 15 residues. J gave up 8 bases and V 0 bases, and 10 bases lay outside the gene matches. The DNA for the CDR3 is TGCAGTGCTAGAGATGCGGCGGGGGTGACCCATGAGCAGTTCTTC. Translation gives CSARDAAGVTHEQFF.

This clone was counted at least ten times. The genes are TRBV20-1 and TRBJ2-1; D uncertain. Per the germline V gene, CDR1 is DFQATT and CDR2 is SNEGSKA (reference sequence). Trimming took off 6 bases at V and 2 bases at J, with 8 bases between the two ends. This CDR3 comprises 12 residues. CDR3 sequence: CSAPEAYNEQFF. The CDR3 nucleotides read TGCAGTGCACCGGAAGCCTACAATGAGCAGTTCTTC.

This clone has just a few counts. A read error may produce the germline difference seen at one junction end. For the CDR3, the DNA is TGTGCCAGAAGCGTAGAGGCATGGACTAGAGGGAACGCTGAGCAGTTCTTC. This translates into CARSVEAWTRGNAEQFF. The rearrangement joins TRBV9 to TRBJ2-1; 7 bases agree with TRBD2. This CDR3 has 17 amino acids. Germline V gene lookup returns CDR1 SGDLS and CDR2 YYNGEE.